The 7 T cell receptor beta chains below all came from one sample that was sequenced in a study of blood T cells in healthy people across ages. Sample-barcoded 5' priming and a J-beta primer mix drove a second PCR of roughly 6 to 12 cycles. Via MiXCR, TCRdb re-called the 5' RACE reads, giving one row per CDR3 protein. Found here are about 970,000 distinct CDR3 sequences, roughly half of them singletons; the top ten hold about 22%. The sample consisted of blood. Receptors were obtained from a woman aged 55-75 years in good health.

This clonotype has a handful of counts. The chain combines TRBV5-1 with TRBJ2-1, with 9 positions matching TRBD1. This CDR3 has 14 residues. Losses at the gene ends were 2 bases for V and 5 bases for J; bases not matched to a gene: 2. Germline CDR1 and CDR2: SGHRS and YFSETQ. The CDR3 loop is CASSFGTGNNEQFF. The CDR3, as DNA: TGCGCCAGCAGCTTCGGGACAGGGAACAATGAGCAGTTCTTC.

The V and J genes are TRBV27 and TRBJ1-1; a weak D match, TRBD1 (5 bases). The germline V gene encodes CDR1 MNHEY and CDR2 SMNVEV (reference sequence). This CDR3 spans 15 amino acids. Trimming removed 3 bases from V and 2 bases from J, with 13 bases in between. CDR3 sequence: CASSFLSQGNTEAFF. The CDR3 nucleotides read TGTGCCAGCAGTTTTCTGTCCCAGGGAAACACTGAAGCTTTCTTT.

The V and J genes are TRBV7-9 and TRBJ2-7; D perhaps matches TRBD2 (6 bases). Germline V gene data show CDR1 as SEHNR and CDR2 as FQNEAQ (reference sequence). This CDR3 has 15 amino acids. Trimming shortened V by 5 bases and J by 3 bases, and 17 bases separated the two germline ends. The CDR3 sequence is CASSPGEVGFYEQYF. DNA for the CDR3: TGTGCCAGCAGCCCGGGGGAAGTGGGTTTCTACGAGCAGTACTTC.

This clonotype was detected ten times or more. The rearrangement uses TRBV7-2 and TRBJ2-7; D uncertain. Trimming cost V 1 base and J 2 bases, with 3 bases left between them. This CDR3 spans 12 amino acids. The germline V gene encodes CDR1 SGHTA and CDR2 FQGNSA. CDR3 bases: TGTGCCAGCAGCTTAGTCACCTACGAGCAGTACTTC. It yields the protein CASSLVTYEQYF.

The J gene is TRBJ1-1, the V gene TRBV20-1; no clear D gene. CDR3 size: 12 residues. Germline CDR1 and CDR2: DFQATT and SNEGSKA (reference sequence). Trimming took off 1 base at V and 6 bases at J, with 9 bases between the two ends. The CDR3 loop reads CSARGSASEAFF. DNA for the CDR3: TGCAGTGCTAGAGGGTCAGCCTCTGAAGCTTTCTTT.

The CDR3 nucleotides are TGTGCCAGCAGTGAGGGGGCCACCGGGGAGCTGTTTTTT. It yields the protein CASSEGATGELFF. The V call is TRBV2, the J call TRBJ2-2, with TRBD1 as a possible D gene (6 bases). Deletions cut 3 bases from V and 4 bases from J, with 6 bases between. The CDR3 spans 13 residues. Germline V gene sequence: CDR1 SNHLY, CDR2 FYNNEI.

This chain joins TRBV10-3 and TRBJ2-1; D remains unclear. This CDR3 is built from 16 residues. Per the germline V gene, CDR1 is ENHRY and CDR2 is SYGVKD. V was cut by 0 bases and J by 5 bases, with 14 bases left in between. Written as DNA, the CDR3 is TGTGCCATCAGTGAGTCGGTCTCCCCCGCAAACAATGAGCAGTTCTTC. Residues: CAISESVSPANNEQFF.